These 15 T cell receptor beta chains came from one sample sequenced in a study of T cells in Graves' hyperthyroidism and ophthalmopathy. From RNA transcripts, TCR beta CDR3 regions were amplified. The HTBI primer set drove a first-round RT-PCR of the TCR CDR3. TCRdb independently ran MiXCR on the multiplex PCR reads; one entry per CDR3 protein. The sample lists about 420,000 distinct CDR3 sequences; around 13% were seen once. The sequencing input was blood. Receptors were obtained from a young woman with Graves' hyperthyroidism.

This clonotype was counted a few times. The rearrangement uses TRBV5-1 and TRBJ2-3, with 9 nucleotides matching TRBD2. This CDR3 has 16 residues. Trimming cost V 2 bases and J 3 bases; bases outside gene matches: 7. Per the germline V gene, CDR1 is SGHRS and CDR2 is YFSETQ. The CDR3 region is CASSFYAGGPTDTQYF. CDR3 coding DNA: TGCGCCAGCAGCTTTTACGCGGGAGGGCCTACAGATACGCAGTATTTT.

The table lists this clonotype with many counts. The CDR3 DNA reads TGTGCCAGCAGTGCGACAGGGTATGGCTACACCTTC. Translating gives CASSATGYGYTF. This sequence joins TRBV6-1 and TRBJ1-2; 7 bases agree with TRBD1. CDR3 length equals 12 residues. After removal of 4 bases from V and 5 bases from J, the junction contained 1 base not matched to a gene. Germline values: CDR1 MNHNS, CDR2 SASEGT.

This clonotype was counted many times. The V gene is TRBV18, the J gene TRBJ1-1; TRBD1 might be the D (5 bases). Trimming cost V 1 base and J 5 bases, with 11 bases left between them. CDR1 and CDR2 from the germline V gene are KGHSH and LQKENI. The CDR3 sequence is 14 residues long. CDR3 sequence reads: CASSPQRGGTEAFF. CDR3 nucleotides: TGTGCCAGCTCACCACAGCGGGGCGGGACTGAAGCTTTCTTT.

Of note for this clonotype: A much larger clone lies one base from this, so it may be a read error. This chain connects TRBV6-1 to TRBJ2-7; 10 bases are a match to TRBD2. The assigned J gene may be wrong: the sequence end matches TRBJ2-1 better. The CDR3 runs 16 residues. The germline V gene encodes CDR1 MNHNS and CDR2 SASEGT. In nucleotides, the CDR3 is TGTGCCAGCAGTGAACCCCCGGGACTAGCGACCTACGAGCAGTTCTTC. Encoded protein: CASSEPPGLATYEQFF.

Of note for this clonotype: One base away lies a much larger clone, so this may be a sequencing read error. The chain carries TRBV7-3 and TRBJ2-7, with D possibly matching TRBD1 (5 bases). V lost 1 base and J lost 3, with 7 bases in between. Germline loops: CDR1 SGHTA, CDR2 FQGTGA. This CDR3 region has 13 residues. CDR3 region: CASSLIQGYEQYF. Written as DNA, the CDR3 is TGTGCCAGCAGCTTAATCCAGGGCTACGAGCAGTACTTC. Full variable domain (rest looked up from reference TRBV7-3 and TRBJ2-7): GAGVSQTPSNKVTEKGKYVELRCDPISGHTALYWYRQSLGQGPEFLIYFQGTGAADDSGLPNDRFFAVRPEGSVSTLKIQRTERGDSAVYLCASSLIQGYEQYFGPGTRLTVT.

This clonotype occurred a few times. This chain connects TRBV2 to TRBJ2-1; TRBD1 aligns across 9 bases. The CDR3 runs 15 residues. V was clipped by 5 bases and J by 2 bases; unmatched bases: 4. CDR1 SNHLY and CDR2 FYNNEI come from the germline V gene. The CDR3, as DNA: TGTGCCAGCAGTAGGGACAGGGACGCCTACAATGAGCAGTTCTTC. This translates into CASSRDRDAYNEQFF.

CDR3 sequence (DNA): TGTGCCAGCAGCGGCGTGGGGTTCACAGATACGCAGTATTTT. Translated, it gives CASSGVGFTDTQYF. The V and J genes are TRBV9 and TRBJ2-3; D is unresolved. V lost 3 bases to trimming and J lost 2 bases, with 10 bases between them. The CDR3 totals 14 residues. Germline V gene data show CDR1 as SGDLS and CDR2 as YYNGEE. Full variable domain (outside the CDR3, taken from reference TRBV9 and TRBJ2-3): DSGVTQTPKHLITATGQRVTLRCSPRSGDLSVYWYQQSLDQGLQFLIQYYNGEERAKGNILERFSAQQFPDLHSELNLSSLELGDSALYFCASSGVGFTDTQYFGPGTRLTVL.

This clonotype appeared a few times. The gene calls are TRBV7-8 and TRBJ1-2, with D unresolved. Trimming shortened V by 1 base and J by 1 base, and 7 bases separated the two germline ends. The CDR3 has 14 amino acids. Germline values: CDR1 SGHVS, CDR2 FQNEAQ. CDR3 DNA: TGTGCCAGCAGCTTAGTTCAGAATAACTATGGCTACACCTTC. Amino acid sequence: CASSLVQNNYGYTF. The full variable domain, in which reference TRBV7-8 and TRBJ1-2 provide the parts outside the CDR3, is GAGVSQSPRYKVAKRGQDVALRCDPISGHVSLFWYQQALGQGPEFLTYFQNEAQLDKSGLPSDRFFAERPEGSVSTLKIQRTQQEDSAVYLCASSLVQNNYGYTFGSGTRLTVV.

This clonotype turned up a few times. CDR3 in amino acids: CASKSQASGYEQYF. The CDR3 nucleotides read TGTGCCAGCAAGAGCCAAGCCTCCGGCTACGAGCAGTACTTC. This chain joins TRBV12-3 or TRBV12-4 and TRBJ2-7; D gene unclear. V dropped 7 bases and J dropped 3 bases, with 16 bases sitting between them. This CDR3 region has 14 residues.

The CDR3 loop reads CASSSTGGQGGSTDTQYF. CDR3 nucleotides: TGTGCCAGCAGCTCAACAGGGGGCCAGGGCGGGAGTACAGATACGCAGTATTTT. The gene calls are TRBV5-5 and TRBJ2-3, with 9 bases identical to TRBD1. Unmatched junction bases numbered 14, after V lost 3 bases and J lost 3 bases. The germline V gene has CDR1 SGHKS and CDR2 YYEKEE (reference sequence). This CDR3 contains 18 residues.

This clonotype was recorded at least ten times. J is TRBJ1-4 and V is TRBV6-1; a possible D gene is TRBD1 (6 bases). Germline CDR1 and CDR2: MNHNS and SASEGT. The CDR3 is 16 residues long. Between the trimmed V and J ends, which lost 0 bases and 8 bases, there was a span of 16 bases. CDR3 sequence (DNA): TGTGCCAGCAGTGAAGCGTCAGGGGCGAGGCCGGAAAAACTGTTTTTT. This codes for CASSEASGARPEKLFF.

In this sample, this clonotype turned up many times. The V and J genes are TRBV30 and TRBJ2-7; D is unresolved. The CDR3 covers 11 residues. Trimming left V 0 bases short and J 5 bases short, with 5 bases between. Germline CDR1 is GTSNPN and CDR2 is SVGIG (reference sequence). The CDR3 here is CAWSVSDEQYF. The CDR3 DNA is TGTGCCTGGAGTGTATCGGACGAGCAGTACTTC.

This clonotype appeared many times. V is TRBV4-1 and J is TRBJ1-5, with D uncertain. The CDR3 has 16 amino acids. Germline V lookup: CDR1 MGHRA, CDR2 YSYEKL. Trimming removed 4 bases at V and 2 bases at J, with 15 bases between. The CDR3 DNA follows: TGCGCCAGCAGCCTTCGGGCCGATGGGGGCAATCAGCCCCAGCATTTT. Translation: CASSLRADGGNQPQHF.

The CDR3 sequence is CASSLGVGNQPQHF. Written as DNA, the CDR3 is TGTGCCAGCAGCTTGGGGGTGGGCAATCAGCCCCAGCATTTT. This chain connects TRBV5-4 to TRBJ1-5; D is undetermined. V lost 0 bases to trimming and J lost 2 bases, with 6 bases between them. Germline V lookup: CDR1 SGHNT, CDR2 YYREEE (reference sequence). The CDR3 runs 14 residues.

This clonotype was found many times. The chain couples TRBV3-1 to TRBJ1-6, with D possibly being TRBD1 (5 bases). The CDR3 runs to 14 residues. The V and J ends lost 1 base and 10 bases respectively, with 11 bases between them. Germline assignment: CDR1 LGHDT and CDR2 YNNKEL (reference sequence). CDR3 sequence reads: CASSQVQGRSPLHF. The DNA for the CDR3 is TGTGCCAGCAGCCAAGTCCAGGGTCGATCACCCCTCCACTTT.